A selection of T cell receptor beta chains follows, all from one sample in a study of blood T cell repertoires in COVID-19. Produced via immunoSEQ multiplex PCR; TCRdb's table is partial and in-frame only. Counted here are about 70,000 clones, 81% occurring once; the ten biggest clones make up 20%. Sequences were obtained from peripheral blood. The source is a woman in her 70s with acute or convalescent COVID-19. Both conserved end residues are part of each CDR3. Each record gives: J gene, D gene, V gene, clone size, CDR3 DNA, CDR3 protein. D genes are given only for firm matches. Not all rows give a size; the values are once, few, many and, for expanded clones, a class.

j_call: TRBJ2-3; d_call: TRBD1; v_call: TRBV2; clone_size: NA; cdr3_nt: TGTGCCAGCAGTCCCTGGACAGGGGGCTACGGAGATACGCAGTATTTT; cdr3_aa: CASSPWTGGYGDTQYF
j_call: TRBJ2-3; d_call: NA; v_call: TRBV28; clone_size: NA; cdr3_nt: TGTGCCAGCAGTTTATGGCTAGAATCACCTTTTTTT; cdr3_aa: CASSLWLESPFF
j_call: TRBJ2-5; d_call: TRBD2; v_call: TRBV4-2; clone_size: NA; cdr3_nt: TGTGCCAGCAGCCAAGATCTTGGGATAGCGGGGGTGCAAGAGACCCAGTACTTC; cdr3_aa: CASSQDLGIAGVQETQYF
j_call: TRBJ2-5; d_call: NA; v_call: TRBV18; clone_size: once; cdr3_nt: TGTGCCAGCTCATCCAGGACCGCTCAGGGGGAGACCCAGTACTTC; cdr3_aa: CASSSRTAQGETQYF
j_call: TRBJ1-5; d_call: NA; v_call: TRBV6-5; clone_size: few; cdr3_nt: TGTGCCAGTCGTATCGGGGATAGCAATCAGCCCCAGCATTTT; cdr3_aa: CASRIGDSNQPQHF
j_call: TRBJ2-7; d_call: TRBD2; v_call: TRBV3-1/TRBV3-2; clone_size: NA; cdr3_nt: TGTGCCAGCAGCCAAGATAGGGGACTAGCGGCTCTTGGGCAGTACTTC; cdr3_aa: CASSQDRGLAALGQYF
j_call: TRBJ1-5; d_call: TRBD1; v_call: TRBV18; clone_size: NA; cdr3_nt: TGTGCCAGCTCGCCGGGACAGGGAAAGAATCAGCCCCAGCATTTT; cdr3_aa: CASSPGQGKNQPQHF
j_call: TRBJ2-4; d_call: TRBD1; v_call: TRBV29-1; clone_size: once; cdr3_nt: TGCAGCGTGGCCGGGACAGAAAACATTCAGTACTTC; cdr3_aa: CSVAGTENIQYF
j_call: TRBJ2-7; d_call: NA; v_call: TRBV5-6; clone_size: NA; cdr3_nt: TGTGCCAGCAGCTCGGACTATTACGAGCAGTACTTC; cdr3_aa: CASSSDYYEQYF
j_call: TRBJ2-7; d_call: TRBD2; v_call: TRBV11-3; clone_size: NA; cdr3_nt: TGTGCCAGCAGCGATCCGTGGAGCGGGAGCTACGAGCAGTACTTC; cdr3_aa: CASSDPWSGSYEQYF
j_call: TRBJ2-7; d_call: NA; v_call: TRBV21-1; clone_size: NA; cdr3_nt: TGTGCCAGCAGCAACAGGCGAGTAAGCTCCTACGAGCAGTACTTC; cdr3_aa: CASSNRRVSSYEQYF
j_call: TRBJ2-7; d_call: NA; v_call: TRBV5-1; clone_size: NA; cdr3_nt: TGCGCCAGCAGCTCTCGCCCAGGGGACCTCTCCGAGCAGTACTTC; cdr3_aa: CASSSRPGDLSEQYF
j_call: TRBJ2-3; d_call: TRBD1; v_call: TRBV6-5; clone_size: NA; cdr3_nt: TGTGCCAGCATGCGGGACAGGGGTTTGGATACGCAGTATTTT; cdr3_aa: CASMRDRGLDTQYF
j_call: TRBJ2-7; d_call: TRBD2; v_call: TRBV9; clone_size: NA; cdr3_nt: TGTGCCAGCAGCCAAAGGAGCGGGACGTCCTACGAGCAGTACTTC; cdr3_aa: CASSQRSGTSYEQYF
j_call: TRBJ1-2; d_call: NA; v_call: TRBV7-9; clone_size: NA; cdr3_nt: TGTGCCAGCAGCTTAGGACAGGCTAACTATGGCTACACCTTC; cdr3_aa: CASSLGQANYGYTF
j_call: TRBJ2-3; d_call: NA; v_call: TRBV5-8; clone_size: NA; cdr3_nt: TGTGCCAGCAGCTTGGGGGGAGGAATTAGCACAGATACGCAGTATTTT; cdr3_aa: CASSLGGGISTDTQYF
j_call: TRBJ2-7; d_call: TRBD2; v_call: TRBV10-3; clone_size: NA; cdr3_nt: TGTGCCATCAGCTCAGGGACTAGCGGGACTCTCTCCTACGAGCAGTACTTC; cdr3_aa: CAISSGTSGTLSYEQYF
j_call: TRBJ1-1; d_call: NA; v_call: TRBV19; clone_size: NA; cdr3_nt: TGTGCCAGTAGTGTCACCAGCCGGGGGTACCAAAACACTGAAGCTTTCTTT; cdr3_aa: CASSVTSRGYQNTEAFF
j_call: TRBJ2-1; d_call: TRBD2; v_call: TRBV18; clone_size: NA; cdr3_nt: TGTGCCAGCTCACCACCGGGACTAGGACGATACAATGAGCAGTTCTTC; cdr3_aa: CASSPPGLGRYNEQFF
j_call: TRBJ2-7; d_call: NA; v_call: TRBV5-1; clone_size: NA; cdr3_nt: TGCGCCAGCAGCTTGGGAGGTGTCACCTACGAGCAGTACTTC; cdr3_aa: CASSLGGVTYEQYF
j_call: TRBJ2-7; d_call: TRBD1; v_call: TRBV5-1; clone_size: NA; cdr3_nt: TGCGCCAGCAGCCATGGACAGGGGGGCTACGAGCAGTACTTC; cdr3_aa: CASSHGQGGYEQYF
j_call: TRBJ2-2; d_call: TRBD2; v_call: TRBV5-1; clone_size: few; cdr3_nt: TGCGCCAGCAGCTTGGTTCTAGCGGGAGGGCCCTGGACCGGGGAGCTGTTTTTT; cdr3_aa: CASSLVLAGGPWTGELFF
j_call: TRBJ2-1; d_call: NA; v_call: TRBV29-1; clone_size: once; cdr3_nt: TGCAGCGCCAGGACTGGGAATGAGCAGTTCTTC; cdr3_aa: CSARTGNEQFF
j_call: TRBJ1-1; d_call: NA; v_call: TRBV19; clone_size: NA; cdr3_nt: TGTGCCAGCCGGGGACATCCTGACACTGAAGCTTTCTTT; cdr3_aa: CASRGHPDTEAFF
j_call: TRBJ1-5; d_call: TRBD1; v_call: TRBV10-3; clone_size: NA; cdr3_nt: TGTGCCATCAGAGCACAGGGACAGGGAAAGAATCAGCCCCAGCATTTT; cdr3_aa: CAIRAQGQGKNQPQHF
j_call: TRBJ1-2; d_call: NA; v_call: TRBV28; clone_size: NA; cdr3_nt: TGTGCCAGCAGTCCCCCACCCCTTATTTGGACTACTAACTATGGCTACACCTTC; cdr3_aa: CASSPPPLIWTTNYGYTF
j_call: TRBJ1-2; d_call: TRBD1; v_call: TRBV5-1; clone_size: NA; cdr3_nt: TGCGCCAGCAGCCCCTTTACAGGGGGCGATGGAGGCTACACCTTC; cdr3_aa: CASSPFTGGDGGYTF
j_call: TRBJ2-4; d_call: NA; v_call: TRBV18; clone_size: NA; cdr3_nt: TGTGCCAGCTCACCATCGACAGGAGGAAACATTCAGTACTTC; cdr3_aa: CASSPSTGGNIQYF
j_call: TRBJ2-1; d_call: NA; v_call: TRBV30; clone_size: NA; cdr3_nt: TGTGCCTGGAGTGTACTTAGCGGTAGCTCCTACAATGAGCAGTTCTTC; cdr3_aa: CAWSVLSGSSYNEQFF
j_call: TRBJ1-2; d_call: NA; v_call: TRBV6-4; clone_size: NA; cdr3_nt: TGTGCCAGCAGTGACTCGGGAGGGTTAGGCTACACCTTC; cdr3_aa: CASSDSGGLGYTF
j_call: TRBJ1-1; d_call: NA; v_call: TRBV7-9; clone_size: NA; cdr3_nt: TGTGCCAGCAGCCCCCCGAGCGGGATGGCCACTGAAGCTTTCTTT; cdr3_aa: CASSPPSGMATEAFF
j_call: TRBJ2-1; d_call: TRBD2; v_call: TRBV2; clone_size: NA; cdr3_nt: TGTGCCAGCAGTGAAGCTCCTGTGTTAGCGGGAGAGGAAGGCAATGAGCAGTTCTTC; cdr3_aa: CASSEAPVLAGEEGNEQFF
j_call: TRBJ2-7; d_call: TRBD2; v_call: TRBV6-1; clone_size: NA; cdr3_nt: TGTGCCAGCAGTGAAGTCAGACCGTCTAGCGGGAGCTACGAGCAGTACTTC; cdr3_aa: CASSEVRPSSGSYEQYF
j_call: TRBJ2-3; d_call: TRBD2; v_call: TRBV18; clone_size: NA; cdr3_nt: TGTGCCAGCTCGCGTGGGACTAGCGGGAACGCAGATACGCAGTATTTT; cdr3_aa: CASSRGTSGNADTQYF
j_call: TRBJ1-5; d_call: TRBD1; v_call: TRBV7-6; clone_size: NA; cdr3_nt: TGTGCCAGCAGCTTAGTACAGGGGGCTGGTCAGCCCCAGCATTTT; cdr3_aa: CASSLVQGAGQPQHF
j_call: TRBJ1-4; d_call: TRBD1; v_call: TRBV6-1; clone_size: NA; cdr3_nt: TGTGCCAGCAGTGAAGCCGCCGGGGGACAGGGTAGGGAAAAACTGTTTTTT; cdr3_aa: CASSEAAGGQGREKLFF
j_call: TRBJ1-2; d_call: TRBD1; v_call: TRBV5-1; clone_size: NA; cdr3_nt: TGCGCCAGCAGCTTGGGACAGGGGCGAGGCTACACCTTC; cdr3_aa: CASSLGQGRGYTF
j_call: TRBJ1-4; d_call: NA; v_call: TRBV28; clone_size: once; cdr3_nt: TGTGCCAGCAGTGCACAGATTAATGAAAAACTGTTTTTT; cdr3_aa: CASSAQINEKLFF
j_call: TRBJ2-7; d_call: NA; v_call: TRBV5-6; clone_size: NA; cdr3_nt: TGTGCCAGCAGCTTTGGCAGGGGCCACGAGCAGTACTTC; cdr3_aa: CASSFGRGHEQYF
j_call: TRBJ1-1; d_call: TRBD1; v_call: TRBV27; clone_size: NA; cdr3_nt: TGTGCCAGCAGCCCCCCTTATCACAGGGGTGGGAGCACTGAAGCTTTCTTT; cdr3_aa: CASSPPYHRGGSTEAFF
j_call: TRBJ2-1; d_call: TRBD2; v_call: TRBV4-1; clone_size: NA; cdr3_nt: TGCGCCAGCAGCACTCCCGGGACTAGCGGAAACAATGAGCAGTTCTTC; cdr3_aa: CASSTPGTSGNNEQFF
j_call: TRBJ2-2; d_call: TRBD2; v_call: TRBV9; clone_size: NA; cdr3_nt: TGTGCCAGCAGCGTAGCAACTAGCGCAGGTAGCACCGGGGAGCTGTTTTTT; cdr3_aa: CASSVATSAGSTGELFF
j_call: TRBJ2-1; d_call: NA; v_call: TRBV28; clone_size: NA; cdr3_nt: TGTGCCAGCAGTTTATCCCCTCGAGGAGGCCAATACAATGAGCAGTTCTTC; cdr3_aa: CASSLSPRGGQYNEQFF
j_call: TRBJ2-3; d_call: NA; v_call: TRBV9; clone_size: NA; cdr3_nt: TGTGCCAGCAGCGTGAGCACGAGCACAGATACGCAGTATTTT; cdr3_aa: CASSVSTSTDTQYF
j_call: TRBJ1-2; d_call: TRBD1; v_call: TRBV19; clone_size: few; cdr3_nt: TGTGCCAGTAGTATAAGGGACAGGGATGGCTACACCTTC; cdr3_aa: CASSIRDRDGYTF